A selection of T cell receptor beta chains follows, all from one sample in a study of identical twins. TCRdb itself ran the 5' RACE reads through MiXCR, one entry per CDR3 protein. This repertoire shows around 570,000 distinct CDR3 sequences, more than 9% found once; its top ten account for more than 2.5%. These data also formed part of another study, on yellow fever vaccine responses in identical twins.

The sample was PBMCs. Receptor source: a woman aged 18-29 years in good health. Each CDR3 is given with its conserved first and last residue. Each record gives: clone size, V gene, D gene, J gene, CDR3 protein, CDR3 DNA. D genes are given only for firm matches. Expanded clones are given a class, and other clones once, few, many or no size at all.

>many|TRBV5-1|TRBD1|TRBJ2-7
CASSSDRGSSYEQYF
TGCGCCAGCAGCTCGGACAGGGGGAGCTCCTACGAGCAGTACTTC
>-|TRBV3-1|TRBD2|TRBJ2-3
CASSQREGWGTDTQYF
TGTGCCAGCAGCCAGAGGGAGGGTTGGGGCACAGATACGCAGTATTTT
>-|TRBV12-3/TRBV12-4|-|TRBJ1-1
CASSSEANTEAFF
TGTGCCAGCAGTTCGGAGGCGAACACTGAAGCTTTCTTT
>many|TRBV28|-|TRBJ1-3
CATAFGSGNTIYF
TGTGCCACCGCTTTTGGCTCTGGAAACACCATATATTTT
>-|TRBV29-1|TRBD1|TRBJ2-3
CSVEYVPGQSTDTQYF
TGCAGCGTTGAGTATGTACCGGGACAGAGCACAGATACGCAGTATTTT
>-|TRBV6-1|-|TRBJ2-1
CASNPQAGAPYNEQFF
TGTGCCAGCAACCCTCAGGCGGGCGCTCCCTACAATGAGCAGTTCTTC
>-|TRBV28|TRBD2|TRBJ2-1
CASSRLAGVVKEQFF
TGTGCCAGCAGTCGACTAGCGGGAGTGGTAAAAGAGCAGTTCTTC
>few|TRBV20-1|-|TRBJ2-7
CSASATGSLSYEQYF
TGCAGTGCTAGTGCCACGGGCAGCCTTTCCTACGAGCAGTACTTC
>-|TRBV30|TRBD1|TRBJ1-6
CAWEGTANSPLHF
TGTGCCTGGGAGGGGACAGCAAATTCACCCCTCCACTTT
>-|TRBV9|-|TRBJ2-7
CASSVEASTYEQYF
TGTGCCAGCAGCGTAGAGGCCAGTACCTACGAGCAGTACTTC
>many|TRBV6-5|-|TRBJ2-4
CASSYLVTAKNIQYF
TGTGCCAGCAGTTACTTAGTGACGGCGAAAAACATTCAGTACTTC
>many|TRBV11-3|TRBD2|TRBJ2-1
CASTETSGRDNEQFF
TGTGCCAGCACCGAGACTAGCGGGAGGGACAATGAGCAGTTCTTC
>few|TRBV10-3|-|TRBJ2-3
CAISDVTTDTQYF
TGTGCCATCAGTGATGTAACCACAGATACGCAGTATTTT
>-|TRBV10-3|TRBD1|TRBJ1-5
CAISEDRESNQPQHF
TGTGCCATCAGTGAGGACAGGGAGTCCAATCAGCCCCAGCATTTT
>many|TRBV29-1|TRBD2|TRBJ2-1
CSVEGTSGDNEQFF
TGCAGCGTTGAAGGGACTAGCGGTGACAATGAGCAGTTCTTC
>-|TRBV12-3/TRBV12-4|-|TRBJ2-1
CASSLALQGNEQFF
TGTGCCAGCAGTTTAGCCTTACAGGGAAATGAGCAGTTCTTC
>-|TRBV25-1|TRBD2|TRBJ2-1
CASRTSGGVNEQFF
TGTGCCAGCAGGACTAGCGGGGGGGTTAATGAGCAGTTCTTC
>many|TRBV27|TRBD1|TRBJ2-1
CASSLSAGGSYNEQFF
TGTGCCAGCAGTTTATCAGCAGGGGGCAGTTACAATGAGCAGTTCTTC
>many|TRBV7-9|TRBD2|TRBJ2-3
CASSQTSGVGNTQYF
TGTGCCAGCAGTCAGACTAGCGGGGTTGGAAATACGCAGTATTTT
>-|TRBV20-1|-|TRBJ2-3
CSAEAIGYGDTQYF
TGCAGTGCCGAAGCGATTGGGTACGGAGATACGCAGTATTTT
>-|TRBV5-1|TRBD2|TRBJ2-5
CASSPQTSGGGETQYF
TGCGCCAGCAGCCCACAAACTAGCGGTGGGGGGGAGACCCAGTACTTC
>once|TRBV5-1|TRBD1|TRBJ2-3
CASSGGQFQDTHYF
TGCGCCAGCAGCGGGGGACAGTTTCAAGATACGCATTATTTT
>many|TRBV7-9|-|TRBJ2-7
CASSLKGVYEQYF
TGTGCCAGCAGCTTAAAGGGCGTTTACGAGCAGTACTTC
>-|TRBV7-2|-|TRBJ2-5
CASSLLDGGLQETQYF
TGTGCCAGCAGCTTATTGGACGGAGGCCTCCAAGAGACCCAGTACTTC
>many|TRBV11-3|TRBD2|TRBJ2-1
CASVGASGRPYNEQFF
TGTGCCAGCGTAGGGGCTAGCGGGAGACCCTACAATGAGCAGTTCTTC
>many|TRBV30|-|TRBJ1-2
CAWMPGMYGYTF
TGTGCCTGGATGCCAGGGATGTATGGCTACACCTTC
>-|TRBV11-2|TRBD2|TRBJ2-5
CASSPGLAGWGETQYF
TGTGCCAGCAGCCCCGGACTAGCGGGGTGGGGGGAGACCCAGTACTTC
>-|TRBV4-2|TRBD2|TRBJ2-3
CASSQDSGGGDTQYF
TGTGCCAGCAGCCAAGATAGCGGGGGGGGAGATACGCAGTATTTT
>many|TRBV24-1|-|TRBJ1-1
CATVAMGGGEAFF
TGTGCCACCGTCGCTATGGGGGGCGGGGAAGCTTTCTTT
>many|TRBV27|-|TRBJ2-7
CASSPRPDSSYEQYF
TGTGCCAGCAGTCCCCGCCCGGACAGCTCCTACGAGCAGTACTTC
>-|TRBV27|TRBD1|TRBJ2-3
CASSFQGARTDTQYF
TGTGCCAGCAGTTTTCAGGGGGCGAGAACAGATACGCAGTATTTT
>few|TRBV7-2|-|TRBJ1-4
CASSSRLGGEKLFF
TGTGCCAGCAGCTCACGGTTGGGGGGGGAAAAACTGTTTTTT
>-|TRBV10-3|TRBD1|TRBJ2-7
CAITTGQASYEQYF
TGTGCCATCACAACGGGACAGGCTTCCTACGAGCAGTACTTC
>many|TRBV20-1|TRBD2|TRBJ2-1
CSAKAGGPENEQFF
TGCAGTGCCAAAGCGGGAGGGCCCGAGAATGAGCAGTTCTTC
>many|TRBV2|-|TRBJ1-4
CASRDSSTNEKLFF
TGTGCCAGCAGGGACAGTTCAACTAATGAAAAACTGTTTTTT
>-|TRBV7-2|-|TRBJ1-6
CASSLGGGQINSPLHF
TGTGCCAGCAGCTTAGGCGGGGGACAAATCAATTCACCCCTCCACTTT
>-|TRBV30|TRBD2|TRBJ2-1
CAWSLGLGDNEQFF
TGTGCCTGGAGTCTCGGACTAGGGGACAATGAGCAGTTCTTC
>many|TRBV29-1|TRBD1|TRBJ1-5
CSVRQGAGNQPQHF
TGCAGCGTTCGACAGGGGGCCGGCAATCAGCCCCAGCATTTT
>many|TRBV5-1|TRBD1|TRBJ2-7
CASSDGQGAYEQYF
TGCGCCAGCAGCGACGGACAGGGGGCCTACGAGCAGTACTTC
>-|TRBV15|TRBD1|TRBJ2-5
CATSETGGFETQYF
TGTGCCACCAGTGAGACAGGGGGCTTTGAGACCCAGTACTTC
>few|TRBV9|-|TRBJ2-2
CASSPRVGRSNTGELFF
TGTGCCAGCAGCCCGCGTGTAGGCCGTTCGAACACCGGGGAGCTGTTTTTT
>few|TRBV7-2|-|TRBJ2-7
CASSLRRGWYEQYF
TGTGCCAGCAGCTTACGCAGGGGATGGTACGAGCAGTACTTC
>many|TRBV4-1|TRBD2|TRBJ2-1
CASSHAPGLAKNEQFF
TGCGCCAGCAGCCATGCCCCGGGACTAGCGAAAAATGAGCAGTTCTTC
>-|TRBV5-1|TRBD2|TRBJ2-7
CASSPGLAGGSEQYF
TGCGCCAGCAGCCCCGGACTAGCGGGGGGATCGGAGCAGTACTTC
>-|TRBV20-1|TRBD1|TRBJ2-7
CSASGTGWLLYEQYF
TGCAGTGCTAGCGGGACAGGGTGGCTTCTCTACGAGCAGTACTTC
>-|TRBV3-1|-|TRBJ2-7
CASSQGSLGDEQYF
TGTGCCAGCAGCCAAGGGTCCCTTGGCGACGAGCAGTACTTC
>few|TRBV29-1|-|TRBJ2-3
CSDSGIGTDTQYF
TGCAGCGACTCAGGGATAGGCACAGATACGCAGTATTTT
>many|TRBV5-1|TRBD1|TRBJ1-2
CASSLTGETHYGYTF
TGCGCCAGCAGCTTAACAGGGGAGACCCACTATGGCTACACCTTC